These T cell receptor beta chains were read from a single sample in a study of cytomegalovirus exposure and HLA in healthy donors. Using immunoSEQ multiplex PCR, the repertoire was profiled, and TCRdb retains in-frame clones only, with some absent. The table shows about 240,000 clones, with approximately 84% occurring only once. Sequenced: PBMCs. The receptors derive from a woman aged 25 to 39 in good health and CMV-seropositive. The CDR3 runs from the conserved cysteine through the conserved F or W. D genes are given only for firm matches. Clone size is not always given. Where it is, it says once, few, many or a class for expanded clones.

TRBV19	NA	NA	TRBJ1-1	TGTGCCAGTAACCAACAGGGTGCTGCTGAAGCTTTCTTT	CASNQQGAAEAFF
TRBV28	NA	TRBD2	TRBJ2-7	TGTGCCAGCAGTTTCCACGGACTAGCGGGAGCTTTCTACGAGCAGTACTTC	CASSFHGLAGAFYEQYF
TRBV28	once	NA	TRBJ2-6	TGTGCCAGCAGTTTATGGCCAGCGGAGGGGGCCAACGTCCTGACTTTC	CASSLWPAEGANVLTF
TRBV10-1	once	NA	TRBJ1-4	TGCGCCAGCGCCGGACAGTCTAATGAAAAACTGTTTTTT	CASAGQSNEKLFF
TRBV27	NA	NA	TRBJ2-1	TGTGCCAGCAGTCTCCGGGACTTCTCCTACAATGAGCAGTTCTTC	CASSLRDFSYNEQFF
TRBV7-3	NA	TRBD1	TRBJ2-1	TGTGCCAGCAGCTTAAAGGGACAGAACAATGAGCAGTTCTTC	CASSLKGQNNEQFF
TRBV9	NA	NA	TRBJ1-2	TGTGCCAGCAGCGCCGGCCCGGGAGGCACCCAAGAGGAGGGCTACACCTTC	CASSAGPGGTQEEGYTF
TRBV7-2	NA	TRBD1	TRBJ2-2	TGTGCCAGCAGCTTAGGGGACAGGAACACCGGGGAGCTGTTTTTT	CASSLGDRNTGELFF
TRBV7-3	NA	TRBD1	TRBJ1-1	TGTGCCACCGGCGGGCCAGGGGGCCCCGGTGAAGCTTTCTTT	CATGGPGGPGEAFF
TRBV7-2	NA	NA	TRBJ1-2	TGTGCCAGCAGCTTAGATTCCCGGGACATATCGGACTACACCTTC	CASSLDSRDISDYTF
TRBV28	NA	TRBD2	TRBJ2-7	TGTGCCAGCAGTTTGCGGACTAGACCTTACGAGCAGTACTTC	CASSLRTRPYEQYF
TRBV11-2	NA	NA	TRBJ2-1	TGTGCCAGCAGCTTAGAACCCCTGAGCTCCTACAATGAGCAGTTCTTC	CASSLEPLSSYNEQFF
TRBV10-3	NA	TRBD1	TRBJ1-2	TGTGCCATCAGTGCCCTCCCCGGGCAGGGGGACGGCTACACCTTC	CAISALPGQGDGYTF
TRBV28	NA	TRBD1	TRBJ2-3	TGTGCCAGCAGTCCACCAGAGGGCAGGGGGCTTGCAGATACGCAGTATTTT	CASSPPEGRGLADTQYF
TRBV5-6	once	NA	TRBJ1-1	TGTGCCAGCAGCTTGTCGGGGTTCGACACTGAAGCTTTCTTT	CASSLSGFDTEAFF
TRBV9	NA	TRBD1	TRBJ1-2	TGTGCCAGCAGCGTAGACAGGGGGCGCGGGGGCTACACCTTC	CASSVDRGRGGYTF
TRBV12-5	once	TRBD2	TRBJ2-3	TGTGCTAGTGGTTTGGCCTCGAAAGAATCTACTAGCGCGACCACAGATACGCAGTATTTT	CASGLASKESTSATTDTQYF
TRBV6-4	NA	NA	TRBJ2-3	TGTGCCAGCAGTGAGGCTGTCACAGATACGCAGTATTTT	CASSEAVTDTQYF
TRBV6-5	once	TRBD2	TRBJ2-5	TGTGCCAGCAAGACGGGACTAGCCGGCGAGACCCAGTACTTC	CASKTGLAGETQYF
TRBV27	NA	NA	TRBJ2-3	TGTGCCAGCAGTTTATATGGCACAGTCGCAGATACGCAGTATTTT	CASSLYGTVADTQYF
TRBV5-1	NA	TRBD1	TRBJ2-6	TGCGCCAGCAGTTCTGACAGGGCCGCCTCTGGGGCCAACGTCCTGACTTTC	CASSSDRAASGANVLTF
TRBV10-2	NA	TRBD2	TRBJ2-3	TGCGCCACCAACCTAGCGGGCACAGATACGCAGTATTTT	CATNLAGTDTQYF
TRBV7-9	NA	NA	TRBJ2-1	TGTGCCAGCAGCGGACTCCCTACCTCCTACAATGAGCAGTTCTTC	CASSGLPTSYNEQFF
TRBV25-1	NA	NA	TRBJ1-2	TGTGCCAGCGGACGGGCAGGGGCGGAGGGCTACACCTTC	CASGRAGAEGYTF
TRBV28	NA	TRBD2	TRBJ2-7	TGTGCCAGCAGTTACCCAATCAGGGCTAGCGGTGGTTCCTACGAGCAGTACTTC	CASSYPIRASGGSYEQYF
TRBV5-1	NA	TRBD1	TRBJ1-4	TGCGCCAGCAGCTGGGCCGGGACAGGGGATGAAAAACTGTTTTTT	CASSWAGTGDEKLFF